The rows below give T cell receptor beta chains drawn from one sample of a study of T cell responses to AZD1222 COVID-19 vaccine. Assay used: immunoSEQ multiplex PCR; TCRdb lists only in-frame clones, some missing. In the table there are over 150,000 clones, 88% of which are singletons. The sample here was peripheral blood, taken 28 days after the second AZD1222 dose. These TCRs come from an adult who received the AZD1222 COVID-19 vaccine. Each CDR3 is given with its conserved first and last residue. D genes are given only for firm matches. Only some rows state a clone size, as once, few, many or a class for expanded clones.

d_gene | abundance | j_gene | v_gene | CDR3nt | CDR3aa
TRBD1 | . | TRBJ1-2 | TRBV5-6 | TGTGCCAGCACCGCTGTCCCGGGACAGACCAATTCTAACTATGGCTACACCTTC | CASTAVPGQTNSNYGYTF
. | . | TRBJ1-3 | TRBV19 | TGTGCCAGCCGACAGACGTCTGGAAACACCATATATTTT | CASRQTSGNTIYF
TRBD1 | . | TRBJ1-4 | TRBV28 | TGTGCCAGCAGTCCCCAGGGACAGGGGGTGGGCGAAAAACTGTTTTTT | CASSPQGQGVGEKLFF
. | . | TRBJ1-1 | TRBV11-1 | TGTGCCAGCAGCTTAGGGCAGGGGCGCCTCAACACTGAAGCTTTCTTT | CASSLGQGRLNTEAFF
. | . | TRBJ1-1 | TRBV3-1/TRBV3-2 | TGTGCCAGCAGCCAAGGGTCAACTGAAGCTTTCTTT | CASSQGSTEAFF
TRBD1 | . | TRBJ1-1 | TRBV5-3 | TGTGCCAGAAGCCACGGGACAGACAACACTGAAGCTTTCTTT | CARSHGTDNTEAFF
. | . | TRBJ1-5 | TRBV30 | TGTGCCTGGAGTGTGGGTCACGGATACAATCAGCCCCAGCATTTT | CAWSVGHGYNQPQHF
. | . | TRBJ1-3 | TRBV9 | TGTGCCAGCAGCGTAGCGTCGCTTGGGAGTGGCTCTGGAAACACCATATATTTT | CASSVASLGSGSGNTIYF
. | . | TRBJ1-1 | TRBV12-3/TRBV12-4 | TGTGCCAGCAGTCTGCAAGGACGCACTGAAGCTTTCTTT | CASSLQGRTEAFF
. | . | TRBJ1-5 | TRBV28 | TGTGCCAGCAGTACCACAGGGCCCCAATATAGCAATCAGCCCCAGCATTTT | CASSTTGPQYSNQPQHF
. | . | TRBJ2-2 | TRBV18 | TGTGCCAGCTCACCCCTGATGACCCGCACCGGGGAGCTGTTTTTT | CASSPLMTRTGELFF
. | . | TRBJ1-3 | TRBV7-3 | TGTGCCAGCAGCCTCAGGGAAACTGGAAACACCATATATTTT | CASSLRETGNTIYF
TRBD1 | . | TRBJ1-5 | TRBV10-1 | TGCGCCAGCAGCACGGGACAGAATCAGCCCCAGCATTTT | CASSTGQNQPQHF
. | . | TRBJ2-3 | TRBV9 | TGTGCCAGCAGGAGCGCTTCTTCCGGGTTTTCGATTTTCGCAGATACGCAGTATTTT | CASRSASSGFSIFADTQYF
. | . | TRBJ2-2 | TRBV7-3 | TGTGCCAGCAGCTTAGACCCCCCGGGGACACCCAACACCGGGGAGCTGTTTTTT | CASSLDPPGTPNTGELFF
TRBD1 | . | TRBJ1-2 | TRBV6-6 | TGTGCCAGCAGCCTAAACGGACAGGGGGCCTACACCTTC | CASSLNGQGAYTF
TRBD1 | few | TRBJ1-2 | TRBV6-5 | TGTGCCAGCAGTCCGGACAGGGACGGCGGCTACACCTTC | CASSPDRDGGYTF
TRBD1 | . | TRBJ2-5 | TRBV5-1 | TGCGCCAGCAGCTTGGCCTCGGACAGGGTGGGGGAGACCCAGTACTTC | CASSLASDRVGETQYF
. | . | TRBJ2-7 | TRBV6-5 | TGTGCCAGCAGTTATTACGCGCTAGGAGGCTACGAGCAGTACTTC | CASSYYALGGYEQYF
TRBD2 | . | TRBJ2-2 | TRBV10-2 | TGCGCCAGCCAGAGCGGGGGGGCAAACACCGGGGAGCTGTTTTTT | CASQSGGANTGELFF